The next 30 T cell receptor beta chains were all read from a single sample in a study of blood T cell repertoires in COVID-19. Measured with immunoSEQ multiplex PCR; TCRdb has only the in-frame clones, and not every one. The sample shows 55,000 to 75,000 clones, approximately 89% of them seen only once. Sequenced material: peripheral blood. The receptors were sampled from a man aged 60 to 69 with acute or convalescent COVID-19.

The V call is TRBV6-1, the J call TRBJ2-7; 8 nucleotides agree with TRBD1. Trimming removed 3 bases from V and 2 bases from J; junction bases left unmatched: 6. Germline V gene sequence: CDR1 MNHNS, CDR2 SASEGT. The CDR3 is 15 amino acids. In DNA, the CDR3 is TGTGCCAGCAGTGATTGGGGGGACAGGACCTACGAGCAGTACTTC. This encodes CASSDWGDRTYEQYF.

Turning to this clone: Other DNA sequences in the sample encode the same CDR3. The chain recombines TRBV9 with TRBJ1-3; D possibly corresponds to TRBD1 (6 bases). V lost 3 bases and J lost 0, with 10 bases in between. From germline, CDR1 is SGDLS and CDR2 YYNGEE. This CDR3 comprises 15 residues. The CDR3 reads CASSARGISGNTIYF. In DNA, the CDR3 is TGTGCCAGCAGCGCGAGGGGGATCTCTGGAAACACCATATATTTT.

The rearrangement joins TRBV18 to TRBJ2-1, with 8 positions matching TRBD2. V dropped 8 bases and J dropped 0; count of bases not matched to a gene: 3. The CDR3 spans 14 residues. Germline V gene lookup returns CDR1 KGHSH and CDR2 LQKENI. The chain's CDR3 is CASTGGNSYNEQFF. The CDR3 region has the DNA TGTGCCAGCACGGGGGGGAACTCCTACAATGAGCAGTTCTTC.

The J gene is TRBJ2-7, the V gene TRBV27; D is perhaps TRBD1 (5 bases). V was trimmed by 2 bases and J by 6 bases, leaving 17 bases between them. The V gene's germline CDR1 is MNHEY and CDR2 SMNVEV (reference sequence). This CDR3 has 15 amino acids. CDR3 amino acids: CASSLSFGRDFEQYF. CDR3 nucleotide sequence: TGTGCCAGCAGTTTAAGTTTCGGCAGGGATTTCGAGCAGTACTTC.

This rearrangement joins TRBV3-1 (or the pseudogene TRBV3-2) to TRBJ2-7; 7 bases align to TRBD1. Germline V lookup: CDR1 LGHDT, CDR2 YNNKEL (reference sequence). The V gene end was trimmed by 5 bases and the J gene end by 1 base; junction bases not matched to a gene: 5. The CDR3 sequence is 14 residues long. CDR3 in amino acids: CASSSRTGSYEQYF. DNA of the CDR3: TGTGCCAGCAGCTCCAGGACAGGTTCCTACGAGCAGTACTTC.

This clone was seen a few times. The chain combines TRBV19 with TRBJ1-6; no clear D. Trimming removed 11 bases from V and 9 bases from J, with 23 bases in between. The length of the CDR3 is 15 residues. CDR1 is LNHDA, CDR2 SQIVND, per germline (reference sequence). The CDR3 is CACRWAAGTPSPLHF. The DNA of the CDR3 is TGTGCCTGCCGGTGGGCAGCCGGAACCCCTTCACCCCTCCACTTT.

The V and J genes are TRBV18 and TRBJ1-1; D is uncertain. The CDR3 contains 13 residues. V was trimmed by 9 bases and J by 1 base, leaving 12 bases between them. The germline V gene has CDR1 KGHSH and CDR2 LQKENI. CDR3 in amino acids: CASSASQNTEAFF. The DNA for the CDR3 is TGTGCCAGTTCCGCGTCTCAGAACACTGAAGCTTTCTTT.

V is TRBV3-1 (or the pseudogene TRBV3-2) and J is TRBJ1-1; TRBD1 matches 7 bases. This CDR3 spans 15 amino acids. CDR1 is LGHDT and CDR2 is YNNKEL in the germline V gene (reference sequence). V shed 3 bases, J shed 2 bases, and the junction held 6 bases outside the gene matches. Here the CDR3 reads CASSHPTGINTEAFF. In DNA form, the CDR3 reads TGTGCCAGCAGCCACCCGACAGGGATCAACACTGAAGCTTTCTTT.

The CDR3 bases are TGTGCCAGCTCACCAAGCCTAGCGGGGGCAGATACGCAGTATTTT. Protein sequence: CASSPSLAGADTQYF. The V and J genes are TRBV18 and TRBJ2-3; TRBD2 agrees at 10 bases. Germline trimming cut 2 bases from V and 4 bases from J; bases unmatched to any gene: 3. Looked up from germline, CDR1 is KGHSH and CDR2 is LQKENI. The CDR3 has 15 amino acids.

CDR3: CATRGQGEGQPQHF. The CDR3 DNA reads TGTGCCACCAGGGGACAGGGAGAAGGGCAGCCCCAGCATTTT. V gene TRBV28 combines with J gene TRBJ1-5; 9 bases align to TRBD1. This CDR3 spans 14 amino acids. Trimming took 10 bases from V and 7 from J; bases not matched to a gene: 11. Germline assignment: CDR1 MDHEN and CDR2 SYDVKM.

The chain employs TRBV28 and TRBJ1-1; maybe TRBD1 (5 bases). Looked up from germline, CDR1 is MDHEN and CDR2 is SYDVKM. Trimming took 6 bases from V and 10 from J, leaving 18 bases between them. This CDR3 has 13 residues. CDR3 amino acids: CASRKSGQGVAFF. CDR3 coding DNA: TGTGCCAGCAGAAAAAGCGGGCAAGGGGTAGCTTTCTTT.

The chain combines TRBV6-6 with TRBJ1-5; D remains ambiguous. The V end lost 2 bases, the J end lost 8 bases, and 7 bases lay between the germline ends. CDR1 is MNHNY and CDR2 is SVGAGI in the germline V gene (reference sequence). This CDR3 contains 12 residues. CDR3 in amino acids: CASSYPSEPQHF. The CDR3, as DNA: TGTGCCAGCAGTTACCCGTCGGAGCCCCAGCATTTT.

The chain is built from TRBV11-3 and TRBJ2-7, with 8 bases lining up with TRBD1. The CDR3 has 14 amino acids. The germline V gene encodes CDR1 SGHNT and CDR2 YENEEA. V dropped 5 bases and J dropped 3; count of bases not matched to a gene: 6. Here the CDR3 DNA reads TGTGCCAGCAGCCCCGGGGACAGGAGCTACGAGCAGTACTTC. This encodes CASSPGDRSYEQYF.

The chain employs TRBV7-8 and TRBJ1-5; 7 nucleotides line up with TRBD1. This CDR3 comprises 16 residues. The V segment lost 2 bases and the J segment 0 bases; nucleotides outside the gene matches: 4. The germline gives CDR1 SGHVS, CDR2 FQNEAQ. The CDR3 bases are TGTGCCAGCAGCTTACGGGACAGAATTAGCAATCAGCCCCAGCATTTT. This translates into CASSLRDRISNQPQHF.

This clone was recorded a few times. The V call is TRBV30, the J call TRBJ2-7, with TRBD1 matching over 7 bases. The CDR3 length is 13 residues. J lost 5 bases, V lost 1 base, and 5 bases had no gene match. Germline CDR1 reads GTSNPN; CDR2 reads SVGIG (reference sequence). The CDR3 nucleotides read TGTGCCTGGAGTGGCAGACAGGGTCACGAGCAGTACTTC. Translating it yields CAWSGRQGHEQYF. Based on the CDR3 plus reference TRBV30 and TRBJ2-7, the full variable domain is SQTIHQWPATLVQPVGSPLSLECTVEGTSNPNLYWYRQAAGRGLQLLFYSVGIGQISSEVPQNLSASRPQDRQFILSSKKLLLSDSGFYLCAWSGRQGHEQYFGPGTRLTVT.

The genes are TRBV18 and TRBJ1-4; no firm D call. The CDR3 totals 15 residues. Germline V gene data show CDR1 as KGHSH and CDR2 as LQKENI. Trimming removed 6 bases from V and 5 bases from J, with 16 bases in between. The chain's CDR3 is CASSPGGPRNEKLFF. The CDR3 DNA follows: TGTGCCAGCTCCCCCGGAGGTCCGAGGAATGAAAAACTGTTTTTT.

The CDR3 bases are TGTGCCAGCAGTTACTCCGGACTCCAAAAACTGTTTTTT. Its translation: CASSYSGLQKLFF. This chain connects TRBV6-2 or TRBV6-3 to TRBJ1-4; no reliable D call. Germline V gene lookup returns CDR1 MNHEY and CDR2 SVGEGT. CDR3 length: 13 amino acids. V lost 0 bases and J lost 9, with 8 bases in between.

The gene calls are TRBV6-5 and TRBJ1-1; D is possibly TRBD1 (5 bases). The CDR3 has 15 amino acids. Germline CDR1 reads MNHEY; CDR2 reads SVGAGI. The germline V and J ends were trimmed by 7 bases and 5 bases, with 20 bases remaining between them. The CDR3 reads CASKGEFPKGTEAFF. The CDR3 DNA follows: TGTGCCAGCAAAGGAGAGTTTCCGAAGGGGACTGAAGCTTTCTTT.

The genes are TRBV5-1 and TRBJ1-1, with D possibly TRBD1 on 6 matching bases. Between the trimmed V and J ends, which lost 4 bases and 1 base, there was a span of 20 bases. CDR3 length: 17 residues. CDR1 and CDR2 from the germline V gene are SGHRS and YFSETQ. CDR3 DNA: TGCGCCAGCAGCCTCCGGGGGGCGCGGCGGGAGAACACTGAAGCTTTCTTT. Protein: CASSLRGARRENTEAFF.

The chain recombines TRBV19 with TRBJ1-5; D is ambiguous. The germline V gene encodes CDR1 LNHDA and CDR2 SQIVND (reference sequence). The CDR3 length is 15 residues. Trimming took off 1 base at V and 0 bases at J, with 7 bases between the two ends. The CDR3 region is CASSIALVSNQPQHF. The CDR3 DNA reads as TGTGCCAGTAGTATAGCCCTAGTTAGCAATCAGCCCCAGCATTTT.

The chain uses TRBV19 and TRBJ2-5, with D perhaps matching TRBD2 (6 bases). Trimming removed 5 bases from V and 2 bases from J, with 15 bases in between. The length of the CDR3 is 15 residues. Germline assignment: CDR1 LNHDA and CDR2 SQIVND (reference sequence). CDR3 DNA sequence: TGTGCCAGTAGTTTTTTGCCGGGACTTCAAGAGACCCAGTACTTC. Translation: CASSFLPGLQETQYF.

V usage is TRBV7-5 and J usage is TRBJ1-5; the D call TRBD1 from the table was never checked on the DNA. TRBV7-5 counts as a pseudogene. The CDR3 covers 15 residues. CDR3 protein: CARSSSSQVNQPQHF. The CDR3 coding sequence is TGTGCCAGAAGCTCCTCATCTCAGGTCAATCAGCCCCAGCATTTT.

V usage is TRBV7-9 and J usage is TRBJ2-1; TRBD2 matches at 12 bases. The CDR3 has 13 amino acids. V lost 8 bases to trimming and J lost 10 bases; unmatched junction nucleotides: 6. CDR1 SEHNR and CDR2 FQNEAQ come from the germline V gene (reference sequence). CDR3 amino acids: CASGLAGGQEQFF. The CDR3 DNA sequence: TGTGCCAGCGGCCTAGCGGGGGGGCAGGAGCAGTTCTTC.

The J gene is TRBJ1-5, the V gene TRBV12-3 or TRBV12-4; D is unclear. The CDR3 has 12 amino acids. The V and J ends lost 3 bases and 4 bases respectively, with 4 bases between them. This CDR3 reads CASSFGNQPQHF. In DNA form, the CDR3 reads TGTGCCAGCAGTTTCGGGAATCAGCCCCAGCATTTT.

CDR3 sequence reads: CASSLSLSSPLHF. The CDR3 region has the DNA TGTGCCAGCAGCTTATCCTTAAGCTCACCCCTCCACTTT. The genes are TRBV11-2 and TRBJ1-6; D remains ambiguous. The V end was cut by 2 bases, the J end by 10 bases, with 9 bases between. The germline V gene encodes CDR1 SGHAT and CDR2 FQNNGV. The CDR3 extends over 13 amino acids. Variable domain in full (rest from reference TRBV11-2 and TRBJ1-6): EAGVAQSPRYKIIEKRQSVAFWCNPISGHATLYWYQQILGQGPKLLIQFQNNGVVDDSQLPKDRFSAERLKGVDSTLKIQPAKLEDSAVYLCASSLSLSSPLHFGNGTRLTVT.

The chain has TRBV27 and TRBJ1-1, with TRBD1 matching over 8 bases. CDR1 and CDR2 (germline): MNHEY, SMNVEV (reference sequence). The CDR3 is made up of 18 amino acids. V gave up 6 bases and J gave up 0 bases; unmatched junction bases: 15. CDR3 sequence reads: CASSWRRTGQLMNTEAFF. In nucleotides, the CDR3 is TGTGCCAGCAGCTGGCGGCGGACAGGGCAATTAATGAACACTGAAGCTTTCTTT.

The J gene is TRBJ1-2, the V gene TRBV7-9; possibly TRBD1 for D (5 bases). This CDR3 spans 15 amino acids. Germline V lookup: CDR1 SEHNR, CDR2 FQNEAQ (reference sequence). V lost 4 bases and J lost 2, with 14 bases in between. The CDR3, as DNA: TGTGCCAGCAGCTGGGGCCAAGACAGAAACTATGGCTACACCTTC. Protein sequence: CASSWGQDRNYGYTF.

V and J are TRBV18 and TRBJ1-6, with D unclear. V dropped 2 bases and J dropped 8 bases, with 10 bases sitting between them. Germline CDR1 is KGHSH and CDR2 is LQKENI. CDR3 size: 14 residues. The chain's CDR3 is CASSPTVRYSPLHF. The DNA for the CDR3 is TGTGCCAGCTCACCAACAGTGAGATATTCACCCCTCCACTTT.

This clone was observed once. V is TRBV18 and J is TRBJ1-2, with D hard to call. The CDR3 is 13 amino acids. Trimming pared 3 bases from V and 4 bases from J, leaving 9 bases between. The V gene's germline CDR1 is KGHSH and CDR2 LQKENI. This CDR3 is CASSPGASYGYTF. CDR3 DNA sequence: TGTGCCAGCTCACCGGGAGCTAGCTATGGCTACACCTTC.

The chain employs TRBV5-6 and TRBJ2-3; 9 nucleotides agree with TRBD2. CDR3 length: 16 amino acids. V shed 4 bases, J shed 7 bases, and the junction held 13 bases outside the gene matches. Germline-derived CDR1 and CDR2 are SGHDT and YYEEEE. CDR3 DNA: TGTGCCAGCAGCCCCGTAAGCGGGGGGAAATATTATACGCAGTATTTT. It is translated as CASSPVSGGKYYTQYF.